These 21 T cell receptor beta chains were all obtained from the same sample, sequenced in a study of graft-versus-host responses after intestinal transplantation. Antigens for these TCRs are unknown. Clones were read by immunoSEQ multiplex PCR, and TCRdb kept only the in-frame ones, dropping some. The table includes 120,000 or so clones, around 95% detected once. The specimen was unstimulated CD8+ T cells sorted from spleen or lymph node cells, collected before intestinal transplant. These TCRs come from a human donor who received an intestinal transplant.

The chain is built from TRBV7-6 and TRBJ2-7, with 12 nucleotides matching TRBD2. The germline gives CDR1 SGHVS, CDR2 FNYEAQ. V shed 5 bases, J shed 3 bases, and the junction held 17 bases outside the gene matches. The CDR3 consists of 19 residues. The CDR3 coding sequence is TGTGCCAGCAGCCCGTATTATTGGCTAGCGGGAGGGCCCAACTACGAGCAGTACTTC. Translated: CASSPYYWLAGGPNYEQYF.

V and J are TRBV11-2 and TRBJ2-7; D might be TRBD2 (5 bases). The germline V and J ends were trimmed by 1 base and 2 bases, with 15 bases remaining between them. From germline, CDR1 is SGHAT and CDR2 FQNNGV. The CDR3 is 16 amino acids. CDR3 residues: CASSLAHGVFTYEQYF. The CDR3 nucleotides read TGTGCCAGCAGCTTAGCGCACGGGGTTTTTACCTACGAGCAGTACTTC.

V is TRBV10-1 and J is TRBJ2-1; D unresolved. Deletions cut 2 bases from V and 9 bases from J, with 11 bases between. Germline V gives CDR1 WNHNN, CDR2 SYGVQD (reference sequence). This CDR3 is built from 13 residues. CDR3 bases: TGCGCCAGCAGTGAGATAACCGTGGGTGAGCAGTTCTTC. Its protein is CASSEITVGEQFF.

This clone is a singleton in its sample. The chain links TRBV27 to TRBJ2-7; 10 nucleotides match TRBD1. The CDR3 spans 16 residues. CDR1 MNHEY and CDR2 SMNVEV come from the germline V gene (reference sequence). The ends lost 5 bases at V and 4 bases at J; junction bases unmatched: 11. The CDR3 protein is CASSLGQGMWVYEQYF. The CDR3 nucleotides are TGTGCCAGCAGTCTGGGACAGGGGATGTGGGTTTACGAGCAGTACTTC.

V usage is TRBV5-6 and J usage is TRBJ2-5; 7 nucleotides match TRBD1. This CDR3 is built from 15 residues. With 4 bases clipped from V and 1 base from J, the junction kept 7 bases outside the gene matches. The germline CDR1 and CDR2 sequences are SGHDT and YYEEEE. CDR3 sequence: CASSGWTGGQETQYF. CDR3 nucleotide sequence: TGTGCCAGCAGCGGGTGGACAGGCGGCCAAGAGACCCAGTACTTC.

The genes are TRBV7-9 and TRBJ2-5; TRBD2 agrees at 12 bases. Germline V gene data show CDR1 as SEHNR and CDR2 as FQNEAQ (reference sequence). Germline trimming cut 5 bases from V and 1 base from J; bases unmatched to any gene: 8. CDR3 length: 17 residues. DNA of the CDR3: TGTGCCAGCAGCCCCAGACTAGCGGGAGCTGTCCAAGAGACCCAGTACTTC. It specifies CASSPRLAGAVQETQYF.

The chain is built from TRBV4-1 and TRBJ2-1, with 7 positions matching TRBD2. The ends lost 2 bases at V and 6 bases at J; junction bases unmatched: 4. CDR3 length: 14 residues. Germline CDR1 reads MGHRA; CDR2 reads YSYEKL. In DNA form, the CDR3 reads TGCGCCAGCAGCCAAAGACTAGCCGGCAATGAGCAGTTCTTC. This codes for CASSQRLAGNEQFF.

The chain employs TRBV4-1 and TRBJ2-7, with D tentatively TRBD2 (6 bases). CDR1 is MGHRA and CDR2 is YSYEKL in the germline V gene. The CDR3 contains 15 residues. Trimming left V 2 bases short and J 0 bases short, with 11 bases between. The CDR3 region has the DNA TGCGCCAGCAGCCAACAAGCGGGTCCCTCCTACGAGCAGTACTTC. It yields the protein CASSQQAGPSYEQYF.

The CDR3 nucleotides read TGTGCCAGCAGTTCCGGGACTAGCGGGAGGGATGAGCAGTTCTTC. This sequence encodes CASSSGTSGRDEQFF. This chain connects TRBV28 to TRBJ2-1; TRBD2 matches at 16 bases. Germline V gives CDR1 MDHEN, CDR2 SYDVKM. The trim removed 4 bases at V and 8 bases at J, leaving 2 bases unmatched. The length of the CDR3 is 15 residues.

The CDR3: CASTRSQSGLAAREQFF. CDR3 in DNA: TGTGCCAGCACCCGGTCCCAATCGGGACTAGCGGCAAGGGAGCAGTTCTTC. This sequence joins TRBV14 and TRBJ2-1; 11 bases agree with TRBD2. The germline CDR1 and CDR2 sequences are SGHDN and FVKESK. Germline trimming cut 7 bases from V and 10 bases from J; bases unmatched to any gene: 18. The CDR3 extends over 17 amino acids.

The J gene is TRBJ2-1, the V gene TRBV6-6; no reliable D call. CDR1 and CDR2 from the germline V gene are MNHNY and SVGAGI (reference sequence). The V gene lost 4 bases and the J gene lost 7 bases, with 11 bases spanning the gap. The CDR3 is 13 residues long. DNA of the CDR3: TGTGCCAGCAGTTCGGCGAAGTGGAATGAGCAGTTCTTC. It translates to CASSSAKWNEQFF.

V usage is TRBV7-9 and J usage is TRBJ2-5; D call uncertain. Trimming took 4 bases from V and 4 from J, leaving 13 bases between them. The CDR3 runs 14 residues. CDR1 SEHNR and CDR2 FQNEAQ come from the germline V gene (reference sequence). CDR3 residues: CASSYGRVGETQYF. For the CDR3, the DNA is TGTGCCAGCAGCTATGGACGCGTTGGAGAGACCCAGTACTTC.

The chain combines TRBV7-9 with TRBJ2-7; the D gene is possibly TRBD2 (5 bases). The germline V gene encodes CDR1 SEHNR and CDR2 FQNEAQ (reference sequence). The CDR3 spans 14 residues. V lost 2 bases, J lost 4 bases, and 12 bases lay in between. The CDR3, as DNA: TGTGCCAGCAGCTTATTAGGGAGATTGTACGAGCAGTACTTC. As protein: CASSLLGRLYEQYF.

The chain recombines TRBV5-4 with TRBJ2-1, with D maybe TRBD2 (6 bases). CDR3 size: 16 residues. The V gene lost 1 base and the J gene lost 5 bases, with 16 bases spanning the gap. Germline V lookup: CDR1 SGHNT, CDR2 YYREEE (reference sequence). CDR3 protein: CASSLLEGPRNNEQFF. CDR3 nucleotide sequence: TGTGCCAGCAGCTTGTTGGAGGGCCCGAGAAACAATGAGCAGTTCTTC. Looking up the rest from reference TRBV5-4 and TRBJ2-1 gives the full variable domain: ETGVTQSPTHLIKTRGQQVTLRCSSQSGHNTVSWYQQALGQGPQFIFQYYREEENGRGNFPPRFSGLQFPNYSSELNVNALELDDSALYLCASSLLEGPRNNEQFFGPGTRLTVL.

A single count supports this clone. The chain employs TRBV30 and TRBJ1-1; D remains unclear. The CDR3 has 11 residues. Germline V lookup: CDR1 GTSNPN, CDR2 SVGIG (reference sequence). Trimming left V 4 bases short and J 1 base short, with 4 bases between. The DNA for the CDR3 is TGTGCCTGGAAAGCGAACACTGAAGCTTTCTTT. Its protein is CAWKANTEAFF.

The chain employs TRBV7-6 and TRBJ2-1, with TRBD2 matching 10 bases. Germline loops: CDR1 SGHVS, CDR2 FNYEAQ. This CDR3 region has 13 residues. V shed 6 bases, J shed 6 bases, and the junction held 2 bases outside the gene matches. Written as DNA, the CDR3 is TGTGCCAGCAGACCTAGCGGGAGCAATGAGCAGTTCTTC. The encoded protein is CASRPSGSNEQFF.

V is TRBV13 and J is TRBJ2-1; the D is unclear. Germline V lookup: CDR1 PRHDT, CDR2 FYEKMQ (reference sequence). Trimming cost V 8 bases and J 4 bases, with 18 bases left between them. CDR3 size: 15 residues. The CDR3 DNA reads as TGTGCCAGCGATACGGCGCTCAACCAATACAATGAGCAGTTCTTC. It specifies CASDTALNQYNEQFF.

V is TRBV27 and J is TRBJ1-1, with D tentatively TRBD1 (6 bases). Germline lookup yields CDR1 MNHEY and CDR2 SMNVEV (reference sequence). This CDR3 spans 16 amino acids. Trimming stripped 5 bases from V and 6 bases from J, with 22 bases between. CDR3 in amino acids: CASSPHRDTVMPEAFF. The CDR3 DNA is TGTGCCAGCAGTCCCCACAGGGATACGGTGATGCCTGAAGCTTTCTTT.

V usage is TRBV7-8 and J usage is TRBJ2-7; D ambiguous. The CDR3 runs to 13 residues. With 0 bases removed from V and 1 base from J, the gap between germline ends came to 4 bases. Germline values: CDR1 SGHVS, CDR2 FQNEAQ. The CDR3: CASSLAQSYEQYF. The DNA for the CDR3 is TGTGCCAGCAGCTTAGCGCAATCCTACGAGCAGTACTTC.

The chain links TRBV7-9 to TRBJ2-1; 9 nucleotides line up with TRBD2. Trimming cost V 2 bases and J 4 bases; bases outside gene matches: 6. CDR3 length equals 16 residues. Germline-derived CDR1 and CDR2 are SEHNR and FQNEAQ (reference sequence). The CDR3 spells CASSLRTSGPYNEQFF. For the CDR3, the DNA is TGTGCCAGCAGCTTACGAACTAGCGGGCCATACAATGAGCAGTTCTTC. Variable domain in full (rest from reference TRBV7-9 and TRBJ2-1): DTGVSQNPRHKITKRGQNVTFRCDPISEHNRLYWYRQTLGQGPEFLTYFQNEAQLEKSRLLSDRFSAERPKGSFSTLEIQRTEQGDSAMYLCASSLRTSGPYNEQFFGPGTRLTVL.

V gene TRBV14 combines with J gene TRBJ2-2; TRBD1 agrees at 8 bases. V shed 4 bases and J 6 bases; nucleotides not matched to a gene: 1. Per germline, CDR1 SGHDN and CDR2 FVKESK. There are 13 residues in the CDR3. The CDR3 region has the DNA TGTGCCAGCAGCCCAGGGGGCTCCGGGGAGCTGTTTTTT. Residues: CASSPGGSGELFF.